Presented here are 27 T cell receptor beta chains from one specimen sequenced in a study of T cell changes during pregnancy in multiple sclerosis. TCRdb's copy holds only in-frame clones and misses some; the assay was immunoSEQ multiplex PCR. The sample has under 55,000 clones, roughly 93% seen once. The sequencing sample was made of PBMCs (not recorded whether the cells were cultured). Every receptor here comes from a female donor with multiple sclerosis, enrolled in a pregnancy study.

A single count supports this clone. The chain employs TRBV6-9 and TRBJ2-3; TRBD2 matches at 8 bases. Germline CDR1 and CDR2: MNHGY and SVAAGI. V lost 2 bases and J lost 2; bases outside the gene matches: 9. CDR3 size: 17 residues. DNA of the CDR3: TGTGCCAGCAGTTATGCACTAGCGGATCATAACACAGATACGCAGTATTTT. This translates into CASSYALADHNTDTQYF.

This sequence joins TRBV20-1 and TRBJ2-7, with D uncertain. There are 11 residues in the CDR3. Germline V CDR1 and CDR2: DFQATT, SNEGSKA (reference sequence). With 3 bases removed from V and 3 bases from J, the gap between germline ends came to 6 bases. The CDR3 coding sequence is TGCAGTGCTAGCCGAGACTACGAGCAGTACTTC. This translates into CSASRDYEQYF.

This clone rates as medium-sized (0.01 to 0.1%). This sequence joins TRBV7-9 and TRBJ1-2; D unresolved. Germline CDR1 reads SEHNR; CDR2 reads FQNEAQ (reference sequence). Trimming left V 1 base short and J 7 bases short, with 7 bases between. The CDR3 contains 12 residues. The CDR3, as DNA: TGTGCCAGCAGCTTAGGAGGCACTGGCTACACCTTC. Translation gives CASSLGGTGYTF.

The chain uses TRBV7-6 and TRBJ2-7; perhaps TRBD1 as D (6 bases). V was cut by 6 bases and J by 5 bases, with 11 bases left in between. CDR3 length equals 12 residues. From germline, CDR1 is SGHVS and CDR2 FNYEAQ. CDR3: CASSPQGNEQYF. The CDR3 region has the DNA TGTGCCAGCAGTCCCCAGGGGAACGAGCAGTACTTC. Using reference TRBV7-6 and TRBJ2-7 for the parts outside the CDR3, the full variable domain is GAGVSQSPRYKVTKRGQDVALRCDPISGHVSLYWYRQALGQGPEFLTYFNYEAQQDKSGLPNDRFSAERPEGSISTLTIQRTEQRDSAMYRCASSPQGNEQYFGPGTRLTVT.

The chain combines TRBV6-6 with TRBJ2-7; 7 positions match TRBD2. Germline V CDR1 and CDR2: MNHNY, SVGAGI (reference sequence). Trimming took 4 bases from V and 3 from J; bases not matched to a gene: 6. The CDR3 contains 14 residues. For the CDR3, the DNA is TGTGCCAGCAGTTCTCCGGGGGGAGGCTACGAGCAGTACTTC. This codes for CASSSPGGGYEQYF.

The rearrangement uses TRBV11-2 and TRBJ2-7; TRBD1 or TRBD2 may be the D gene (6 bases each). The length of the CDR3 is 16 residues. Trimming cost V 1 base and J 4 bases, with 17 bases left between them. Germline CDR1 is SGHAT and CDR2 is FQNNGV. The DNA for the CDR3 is TGTGCCAGCAGCTTAGGGTTAACCGGGGGCCCTTACGAGCAGTACTTC. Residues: CASSLGLTGGPYEQYF.

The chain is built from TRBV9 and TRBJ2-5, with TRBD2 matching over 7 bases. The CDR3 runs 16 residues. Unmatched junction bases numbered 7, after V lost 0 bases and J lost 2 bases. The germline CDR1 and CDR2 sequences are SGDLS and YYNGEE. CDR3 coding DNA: TGTGCCAGCAGCGTAGCTACTAGCGTCTATCAAGAGACCCAGTACTTC. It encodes CASSVATSVYQETQYF.

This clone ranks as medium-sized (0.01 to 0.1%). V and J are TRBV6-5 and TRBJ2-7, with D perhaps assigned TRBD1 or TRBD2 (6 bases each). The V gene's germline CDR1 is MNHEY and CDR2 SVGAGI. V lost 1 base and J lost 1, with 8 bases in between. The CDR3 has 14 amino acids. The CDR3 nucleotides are TGTGCCAGCAGTTACTGGGGGGCTTCCTACGAGCAGTACTTC. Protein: CASSYWGASYEQYF.

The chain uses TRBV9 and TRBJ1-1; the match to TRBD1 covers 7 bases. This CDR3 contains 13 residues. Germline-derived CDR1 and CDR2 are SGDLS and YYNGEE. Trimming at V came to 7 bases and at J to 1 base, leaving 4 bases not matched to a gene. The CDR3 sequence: CASQQGPNTEAFF. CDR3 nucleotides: TGTGCCAGCCAACAGGGGCCGAACACTGAAGCTTTCTTT.

CDR3 sequence reads: CSALRLGYEQYF. CDR3 bases: TGCAGCGCTTTGAGGCTGGGCTACGAGCAGTACTTC. V usage is TRBV29-1 and J usage is TRBJ2-7, with D unresolved. V dropped 7 bases and J dropped 3 bases, with 13 bases sitting between them. Germline lookup yields CDR1 SQVTM and CDR2 ANQGSEA. The CDR3 spans 12 residues.

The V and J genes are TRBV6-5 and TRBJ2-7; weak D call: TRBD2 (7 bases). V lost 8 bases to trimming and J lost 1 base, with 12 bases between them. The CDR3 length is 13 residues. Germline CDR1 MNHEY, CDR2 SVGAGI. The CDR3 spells CASSRGGSYEQYF. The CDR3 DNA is TGTGCCAGCTCGAGGGGGGGGTCCTACGAGCAGTACTTC.

The CDR3 sequence is CASSLAGPYEQYF. The CDR3 DNA follows: TGTGCCAGCAGCTTAGCGGGACCATACGAGCAGTACTTC. This chain connects TRBV5-4 to TRBJ2-7; TRBD2 aligns across 7 bases. V was clipped by 2 bases and J by 4 bases; unmatched bases: 3. CDR3 length: 13 residues. Germline CDR1 SGHNT, CDR2 YYREEE (reference sequence).

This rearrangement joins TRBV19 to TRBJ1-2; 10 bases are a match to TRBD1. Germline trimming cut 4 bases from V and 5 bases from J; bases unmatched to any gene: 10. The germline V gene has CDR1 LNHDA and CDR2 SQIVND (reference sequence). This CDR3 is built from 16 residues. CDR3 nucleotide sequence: TGTGCCAGTAGTACCCCGTGGACAGGGGGAGATTATGGCTACACCTTC. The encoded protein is CASSTPWTGGDYGYTF. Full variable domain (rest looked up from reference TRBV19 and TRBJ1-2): DGGITQSPKYLFRKEGQNVTLSCEQNLNHDAMYWYRQDPGQGLRLIYYSQIVNDFQKGDIAEGYSVSREKKESFPLTVTSAQKNPTAFYLCASSTPWTGGDYGYTFGSGTRLTVV.

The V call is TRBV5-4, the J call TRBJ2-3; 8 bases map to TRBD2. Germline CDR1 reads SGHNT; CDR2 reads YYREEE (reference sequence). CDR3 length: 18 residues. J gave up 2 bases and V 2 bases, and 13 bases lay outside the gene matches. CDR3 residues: CASSLAGEGGPFTDTQYF. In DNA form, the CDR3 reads TGTGCCAGCAGCTTAGCGGGAGAGGGGGGGCCCTTCACAGATACGCAGTATTTT.

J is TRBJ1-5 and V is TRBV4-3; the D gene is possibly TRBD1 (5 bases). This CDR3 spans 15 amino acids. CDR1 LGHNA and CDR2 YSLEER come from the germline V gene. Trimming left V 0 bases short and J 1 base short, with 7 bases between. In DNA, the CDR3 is TGCGCCAGCAGCCAAGAATGGGGGAGCAATCAGCCCCAGCATTTT. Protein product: CASSQEWGSNQPQHF.

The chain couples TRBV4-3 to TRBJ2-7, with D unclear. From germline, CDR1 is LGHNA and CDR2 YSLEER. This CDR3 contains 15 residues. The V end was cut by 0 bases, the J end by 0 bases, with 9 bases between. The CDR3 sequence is CASSQDPGSSYEQYF. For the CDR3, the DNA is TGCGCCAGCAGCCAAGACCCCGGCAGCTCCTACGAGCAGTACTTC.

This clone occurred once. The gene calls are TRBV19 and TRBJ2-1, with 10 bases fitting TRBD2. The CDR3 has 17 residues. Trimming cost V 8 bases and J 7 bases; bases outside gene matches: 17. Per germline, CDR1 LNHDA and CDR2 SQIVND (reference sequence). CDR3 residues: CASHPIGASGSRNEQFF. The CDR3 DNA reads TGTGCCAGTCACCCCATCGGGGCTAGCGGGAGTAGGAATGAGCAGTTCTTC.

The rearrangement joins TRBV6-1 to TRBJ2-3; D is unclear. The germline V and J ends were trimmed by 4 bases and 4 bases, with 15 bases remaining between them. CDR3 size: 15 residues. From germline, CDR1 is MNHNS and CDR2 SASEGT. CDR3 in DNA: TGTGCCAGCAGTGTGGCCCCTGAAGGCCCAGATACGCAGTATTTT. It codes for CASSVAPEGPDTQYF.

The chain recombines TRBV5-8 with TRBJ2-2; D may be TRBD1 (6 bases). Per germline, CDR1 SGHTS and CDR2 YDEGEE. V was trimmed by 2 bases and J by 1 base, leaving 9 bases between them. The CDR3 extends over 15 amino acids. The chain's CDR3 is CASSFKGVNTGELFF. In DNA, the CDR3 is TGTGCCAGCAGCTTTAAGGGGGTGAACACCGGGGAGCTGTTTTTT.

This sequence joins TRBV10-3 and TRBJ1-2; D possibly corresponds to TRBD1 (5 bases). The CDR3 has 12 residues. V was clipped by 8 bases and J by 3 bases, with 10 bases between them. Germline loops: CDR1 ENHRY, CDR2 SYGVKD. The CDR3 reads CAIRKGHYGYTF. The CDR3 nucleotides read TGTGCCATCCGCAAGGGACACTATGGCTACACCTTC.

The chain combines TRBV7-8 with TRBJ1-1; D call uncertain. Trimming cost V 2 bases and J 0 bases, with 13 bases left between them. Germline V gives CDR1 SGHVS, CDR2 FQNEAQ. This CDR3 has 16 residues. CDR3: CASSLIAGPMNTEAFF. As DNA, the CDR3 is TGTGCCAGCAGCTTAATTGCCGGCCCGATGAACACTGAAGCTTTCTTT.

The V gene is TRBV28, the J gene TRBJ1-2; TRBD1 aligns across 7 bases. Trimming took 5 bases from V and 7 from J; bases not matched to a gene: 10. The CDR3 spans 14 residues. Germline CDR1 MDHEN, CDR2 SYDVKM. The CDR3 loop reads CASSVPTDRAGYTF. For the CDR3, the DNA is TGTGCCAGCAGTGTTCCCACCGACAGGGCTGGCTACACCTTC.

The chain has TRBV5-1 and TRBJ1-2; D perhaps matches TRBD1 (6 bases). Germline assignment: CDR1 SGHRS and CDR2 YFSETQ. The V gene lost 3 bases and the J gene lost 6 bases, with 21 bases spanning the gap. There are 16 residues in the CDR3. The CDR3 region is CASSWEKGGAQNGYTF. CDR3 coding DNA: TGCGCCAGCAGCTGGGAAAAGGGGGGGGCCCAAAATGGCTACACCTTC.

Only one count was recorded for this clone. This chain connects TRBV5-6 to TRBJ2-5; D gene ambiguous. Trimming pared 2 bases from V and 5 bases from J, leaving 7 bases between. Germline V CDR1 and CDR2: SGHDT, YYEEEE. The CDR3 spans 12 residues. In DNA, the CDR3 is TGTGCCAGCAGCTTCCTAGAGGAGACCCAGTACTTC. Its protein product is CASSFLEETQYF.

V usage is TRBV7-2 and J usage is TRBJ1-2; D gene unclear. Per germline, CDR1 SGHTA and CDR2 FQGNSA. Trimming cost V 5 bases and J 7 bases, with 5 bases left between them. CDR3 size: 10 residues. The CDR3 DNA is TGTGCCAGCAGCCAGAGTGGCTACACCTTC. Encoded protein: CASSQSGYTF. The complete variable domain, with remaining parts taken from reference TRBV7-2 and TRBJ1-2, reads GAGVSQSPSNKVTEKGKDVELRCDPISGHTALYWYRQSLGQGLEFLIYFQGNSAPDKSGLPSDRFSAERTGGSVSTLTIQRTQQEDSAVYLCASSQSGYTFGSGTRLTVV.

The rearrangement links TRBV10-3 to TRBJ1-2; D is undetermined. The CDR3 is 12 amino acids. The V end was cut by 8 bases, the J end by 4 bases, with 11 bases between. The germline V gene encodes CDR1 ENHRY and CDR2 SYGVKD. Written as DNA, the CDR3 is TGTGCCATCGAAAGGGAGGGCTATGGCTACACCTTC. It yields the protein CAIEREGYGYTF.

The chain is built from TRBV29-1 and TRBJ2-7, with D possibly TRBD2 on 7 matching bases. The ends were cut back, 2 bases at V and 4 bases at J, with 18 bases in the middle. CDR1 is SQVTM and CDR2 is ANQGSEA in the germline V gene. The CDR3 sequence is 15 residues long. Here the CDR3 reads CSVEPTGRGGYEQYF. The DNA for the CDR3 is TGCAGCGTTGAACCCACCGGCAGGGGAGGGTACGAGCAGTACTTC.